A selection of T cell receptor beta chains follows, all from one sample in a study of T cell repertoires in cytomegalovirus infection. A single record per CDR3 protein comes from TCRdb applying MiXCR to the reads. Here the sample spans some 200,000 distinct CDR3 sequences, less than 9.5% being singletons. Source material: PBMCs. The receptors were sampled from a human donor in good health (CMV status not recorded). Some clones in this sample may be carry-over from other donors' samples. Each CDR3 is given with its conserved first and last residue. The D gene is left open where the match is weak. Clone size is stated in some rows and not others, as once, few, many or a class when expanded.

J gene	CDR3 length	V gene	clone size	D gene	CDR3 protein	CDR3 DNA
TRBJ1-2	13	TRBV6-2/TRBV6-3	few	NA	CASRLTGENGYTF	TGTGCCAGCAGATTAACAGGAGAGAATGGCTACACCTTC
TRBJ2-7	16	TRBV4-3	many	TRBD1	CASSQDPGGPSYEQYF	TGCGCCAGCAGCCAAGATCCAGGGGGCCCCTCCTACGAGCAGTACTTC
TRBJ2-1	14	TRBV11-2	many	NA	CASSLTARGGEQFF	TGTGCCAGCAGCTTAACGGCCAGGGGCGGTGAGCAGTTCTTC
TRBJ2-7	14	TRBV7-2	many	NA	CASSPREFPYEQYF	TGTGCCAGCAGCCCACGGGAGTTCCCCTACGAGCAGTACTTC
TRBJ2-4	18	TRBV7-6	many	NA	CASSSKPPWVEAKNIQYF	TGTGCCAGCAGCTCTAAGCCCCCTTGGGTGGAAGCCAAAAACATTCAGTACTTC
TRBJ1-1	14	TRBV20-1	NA	NA	CSAITGGTGTEAFF	TGCAGTGCTATCACAGGAGGTACGGGGACTGAAGCTTTCTTT
TRBJ2-1	16	TRBV7-2	many	TRBD2	CASSPRPSGVYNEQFF	TGTGCCAGCAGCCCCCGTCCAAGCGGGGTTTACAATGAGCAGTTCTTC
TRBJ2-1	12	TRBV11-3	many	NA	CASSRRGNEQFF	TGTGCCAGCAGCAGACGGGGGAATGAGCAGTTCTTC
TRBJ1-4	14	TRBV19	NA	NA	CASRRTAGGEKLFF	TGTGCCAGTAGGCGGACAGCCGGGGGCGAAAAACTGTTTTTT
TRBJ1-1	15	TRBV28	NA	TRBD1	CASRPMTGYNTEAFF	TGTGCCAGCAGACCCATGACAGGGTACAACACTGAAGCTTTCTTT
TRBJ2-2	19	TRBV20-1	few	NA	CSAREPGRNGASGTGELFF	TGCAGTGCTAGAGAACCGGGTAGGAACGGAGCCTCGGGGACCGGGGAGCTGTTTTTT
TRBJ2-3	12	TRBV29-1	NA	NA	CSVAASLDTQYF	TGCAGCGTTGCAGCTAGCTTAGATACGCAGTATTTT
TRBJ1-2	12	TRBV7-2	many	NA	CASSFDMRGYTF	TGTGCCAGCAGCTTTGATATGCGAGGCTACACCTTC
TRBJ1-4	16	TRBV12-3/TRBV12-4	many	TRBD1	CASSLIPGTGSEKLFF	TGTGCCAGCAGTTTAATTCCCGGGACAGGGAGTGAAAAACTGTTTTTT
TRBJ1-6	14	TRBV6-5	many	NA	CASSYSTGHSPLHF	TGTGCCAGCAGTTACTCTACAGGCCATTCACCCCTCCACTTT
TRBJ2-1	17	TRBV4-2	many	NA	CASSQGLSGHSYNEQFF	TGTGCCAGCAGCCAAGGACTCTCGGGCCACTCCTACAATGAGCAGTTCTTC
TRBJ2-7	15	TRBV18	NA	NA	CASSPPSLAKGEQYF	TGTGCCAGCTCACCACCGTCATTAGCAAAGGGCGAGCAGTACTTC
TRBJ1-1	12	TRBV6-2/TRBV6-3	NA	NA	CASSWGYTEAFF	TGTGCCAGCAGTTGGGGTTACACTGAAGCTTTCTTT
TRBJ1-1	11	TRBV29-1	many	NA	CSVEGNTEAFF	TGCAGCGTTGAGGGAAACACTGAAGCTTTCTTT
TRBJ2-3	13	TRBV20-1	many	NA	CSARDKGPDTQYF	TGCAGTGCTAGAGATAAGGGGCCAGATACGCAGTATTTT
TRBJ1-2	17	TRBV7-9	many	NA	CASSRAGTEEYNYGYTF	TGTGCCAGCAGCCGCGCAGGGACCGAAGAATATAACTATGGCTACACCTTC
TRBJ2-3	16	TRBV6-5	many	NA	CASSYSKSGGTDTQYF	TGTGCCAGCAGTTACTCGAAGAGTGGGGGCACAGATACGCAGTATTTT
TRBJ2-7	11	TRBV20-1	many	NA	CSARGGHEQYF	TGCAGTGCTAGAGGGGGTCACGAGCAGTACTTC
TRBJ1-1	12	TRBV10-3	few	TRBD1	CASGQGGTEAFF	TGTGCCAGTGGACAGGGGGGCACTGAAGCTTTCTTT
TRBJ2-5	14	TRBV7-8	few	NA	CASSLLSGSETQYF	TGTGCCAGCAGCTTATTATCAGGGTCGGAGACCCAGTACTTC
TRBJ1-6	14	TRBV5-5	many	NA	CASSLGAVNSPLHF	TGTGCCAGCAGCTTGGGTGCGGTTAATTCACCCCTCCACTTT
TRBJ1-4	8	TRBV23-1	NA	NA	CASKKLFF	TGCGCCAGCAAGAAACTGTTTTTT
TRBJ1-2	14	TRBV2	few	TRBD1	CAGTGDPPNYGYTF	TGTGCAGGGACAGGGGACCCCCCTAACTATGGCTACACCTTC
TRBJ1-2	14	TRBV6-6	once	NA	CASSYSSGADGYTF	TGTGCCAGCAGTTACTCTTCGGGCGCGGATGGCTACACCTTC
TRBJ1-1	15	TRBV7-2	many	NA	CASSFPPRSLGEAFF	TGTGCCAGCAGCTTCCCCCCCCGGAGCTTGGGGGAAGCTTTCTTT
TRBJ2-5	14	TRBV28	many	NA	CASSPPGDQETQYF	TGTGCCAGCAGTCCGCCGGGAGACCAAGAGACCCAGTACTTC
TRBJ2-1	16	TRBV20-1	many	TRBD2	CSARGLGLAERNEQFF	TGCAGTGCTAGAGGGTTGGGACTAGCGGAACGGAATGAGCAGTTCTTC
TRBJ1-4	16	TRBV7-9	many	TRBD1	CASSPNGQGTNEKLFF	TGTGCCAGCAGCCCAAACGGACAGGGGACTAATGAAAAACTGTTTTTT
TRBJ2-7	13	TRBV6-6	once	NA	CASSYDGDYEQYF	TGTGCCAGCAGTTACGACGGGGACTACGAGCAGTACTTC
TRBJ1-6	16	TRBV7-2	many	NA	CASSPWTASGDSPLHF	TGTGCCAGCAGCCCCTGGACAGCCTCGGGGGATTCACCCCTCCACTTT
TRBJ2-1	15	TRBV11-2	many	TRBD2	CASSSGLAGYNEQFF	TGTGCTAGCAGCTCGGGACTAGCGGGATACAATGAGCAGTTCTTC
TRBJ2-1	17	TRBV7-3	many	NA	CASSLNSGGRIDNEQFF	TGTGCCAGCAGCTTAAATAGTGGTGGCCGGATCGATAATGAGCAGTTCTTC
TRBJ2-1	13	TRBV5-1	many	TRBD2	CASSFREGNEQFF	TGCGCCAGCAGCTTTCGGGAGGGCAATGAGCAGTTCTTC
TRBJ2-1	16	TRBV24-1	many	NA	CATSHRPGVSYNEQFF	TGTGCCACCAGCCATCGCCCCGGGGTCTCCTACAATGAGCAGTTCTTC
TRBJ1-2	16	TRBV27	NA	NA	CASSLSGGPGQFGYTF	TGTGCCAGCAGTTTATCGGGGGGCCCCGGTCAATTCGGCTACACCTTC
TRBJ1-1	15	TRBV7-3	few	NA	CASSPSSGQMSEAFF	TGTGCCAGCAGCCCCTCCTCGGGACAAATGTCTGAAGCTTTCTTT
TRBJ2-5	11	TRBV7-8	many	NA	CASSFKETQYF	TGTGCCAGCAGCTTTAAAGAGACCCAGTACTTC
TRBJ1-6	16	TRBV7-6	many	NA	CASSLNGHKGNSPLHF	TGTGCCAGCAGCCTTAACGGACATAAGGGGAATTCACCCCTCCACTTT
TRBJ1-2	10	TRBV20-1	few	NA	CTRDRDGYTF	TGCACCCGGGATAGGGATGGCTACACCTTC
TRBJ2-2	14	TRBV29-1	NA	TRBD1	CSVDRTGHAGELFF	TGCAGCGTTGATAGGACAGGGCACGCCGGGGAGCTGTTTTTT
TRBJ2-5	15	TRBV7-8	many	TRBD1	CASSSYRDRQETQYF	TGTGCCAGCAGCTCATACCGGGACAGGCAAGAGACCCAGTACTTC
TRBJ1-1	14	TRBV7-9	few	NA	CASSLPQGVAEAFF	TGTGCCAGCAGCTTACCCCAGGGTGTGGCTGAAGCTTTCTTT
TRBJ2-7	11	TRBV28	NA	NA	CATGRNYEQYF	TGTGCCACCGGCAGAAACTACGAGCAGTACTTC
TRBJ2-1	16	TRBV6-6	few	TRBD2	CASSLHLSGRAGEQFF	TGTGCCAGCAGTCTTCACCTTAGCGGGAGGGCCGGTGAGCAGTTCTTC
TRBJ2-1	15	TRBV28	few	TRBD1	CASRLDRERYNEQFF	TGTGCCAGCCGCCTGGACAGGGAACGGTACAATGAGCAGTTCTTC
TRBJ2-1	18	TRBV4-3	many	NA	CASSQEYGSLSSYNEQFF	TGCGCCAGCAGCCAAGAGTATGGGTCTTTGAGCTCCTACAATGAGCAGTTCTTC
TRBJ2-7	17	TRBV28	NA	TRBD2	CASSSNGGSGNPLEQYF	TGTGCCAGCAGTTCCAACGGTGGTAGCGGGAATCCTCTCGAGCAGTACTTC
TRBJ1-1	15	TRBV7-2	many	NA	CASSLYALLNTEAFF	TGTGCCAGCAGCTTATATGCCCTATTGAACACTGAAGCTTTCTTT
TRBJ1-1	16	TRBV6-2/TRBV6-3	NA	NA	CASSSIGRDMNTEAFF	TGTGCCAGCAGTTCGATAGGGAGGGACATGAACACTGAAGCTTTCTTT
TRBJ2-1	11	TRBV7-2	few	NA	CASSLNGGEFF	TGTGCCAGCAGCTTGAACGGCGGTGAGTTCTTC
TRBJ1-2	14	TRBV7-2	few	NA	CASSLLAGGYGYTF	TGTGCCAGCAGCTTATTGGCAGGAGGCTATGGCTACACCTTC
TRBJ2-7	13	TRBV29-1	NA	NA	CSVEGQGRYEQYF	TGCAGCGTTGAAGGTCAGGGCAGATACGAGCAGTACTTC
TRBJ1-3	15	TRBV7-2	NA	NA	CASSPSGARGNTIYF	TGTGCCAGCAGCCCTTCAGGGGCCAGAGGAAACACCATATATTTT
TRBJ1-5	13	TRBV18	NA	NA	CASSPQGSQPQHF	TGTGCCAGCTCACCACAGGGGTCGCAGCCCCAGCATTTT
TRBJ1-5	12	TRBV30	NA	NA	CAWSSSNQPQHF	TGTGCCTGGAGTAGTAGCAATCAGCCCCAGCATTTT